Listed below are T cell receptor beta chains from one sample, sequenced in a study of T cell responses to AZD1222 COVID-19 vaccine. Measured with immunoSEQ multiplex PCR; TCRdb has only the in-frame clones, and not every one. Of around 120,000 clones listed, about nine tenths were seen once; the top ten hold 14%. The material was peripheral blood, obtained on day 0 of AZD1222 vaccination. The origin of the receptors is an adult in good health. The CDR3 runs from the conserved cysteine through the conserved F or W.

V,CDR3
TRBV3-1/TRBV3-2,CASSQDEAGGPYGYTF
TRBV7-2,CASSYGTTSYEQYF
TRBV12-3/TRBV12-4,CASSPLVHTEAFF
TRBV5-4,CASSLGAGMNTEAFF
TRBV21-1,CASSNRGRHGRLAGGPNSYEQYF
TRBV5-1,CASSQLAGGAYTGELFF
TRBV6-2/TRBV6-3,CASSYSIVGRTGVAKNIQYF
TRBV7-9,CASSPPTEIDTGELFF
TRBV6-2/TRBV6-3,CASSITGHILNTEAFF
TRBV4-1,CASSQAGGQGWYEQYF
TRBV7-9,CASSPDGGGGTEAFF
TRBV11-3,CASSLAIRGPGNTIYF
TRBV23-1,CASSHLETGRLTYSNQPQHF
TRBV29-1,CSVEDGRGVGYTF
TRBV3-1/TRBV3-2,CASSQAGQGLGNTIYF
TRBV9,CASSVGGLADTQYF
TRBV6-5,CASSRRTELQPQHF
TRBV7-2,CASSLDARDIQYF
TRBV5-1,CASKRGGDNEQFF
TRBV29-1,CSVPTLRTPGYTF
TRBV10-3,CAIRSGGPQETQYF
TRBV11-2,CASSPPTWSNTEAFF
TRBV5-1,CASSLARWNEKLFF